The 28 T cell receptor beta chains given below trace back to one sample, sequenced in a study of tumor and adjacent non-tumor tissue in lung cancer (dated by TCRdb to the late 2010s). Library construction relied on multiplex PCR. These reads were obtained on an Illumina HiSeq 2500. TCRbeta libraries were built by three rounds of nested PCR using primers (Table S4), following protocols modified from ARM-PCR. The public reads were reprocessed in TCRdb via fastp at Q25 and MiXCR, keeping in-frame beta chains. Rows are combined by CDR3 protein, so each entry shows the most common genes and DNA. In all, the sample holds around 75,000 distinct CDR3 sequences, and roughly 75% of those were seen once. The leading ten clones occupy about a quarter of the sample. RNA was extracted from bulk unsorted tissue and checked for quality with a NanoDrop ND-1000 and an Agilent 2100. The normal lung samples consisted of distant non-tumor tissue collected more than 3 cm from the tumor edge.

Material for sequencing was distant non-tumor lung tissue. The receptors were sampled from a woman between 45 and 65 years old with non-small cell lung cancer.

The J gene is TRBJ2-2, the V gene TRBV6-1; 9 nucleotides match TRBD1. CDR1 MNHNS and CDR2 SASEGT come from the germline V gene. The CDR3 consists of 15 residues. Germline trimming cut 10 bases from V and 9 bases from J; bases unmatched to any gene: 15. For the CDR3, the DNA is TGTGCCAACAGAAAGGGACAGGGAGTAACCTGGGAGCTGTTTTTT. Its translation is CANRKGQGVTWELFF.

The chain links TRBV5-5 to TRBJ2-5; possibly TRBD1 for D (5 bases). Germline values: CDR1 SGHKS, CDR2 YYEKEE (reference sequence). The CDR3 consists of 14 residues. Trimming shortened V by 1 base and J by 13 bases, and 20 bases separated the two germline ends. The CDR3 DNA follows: TGTGCCAGCAGCTTGACAGGACCCCAAGAGACCTGGTACTTC. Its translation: CASSLTGPQETWYF.

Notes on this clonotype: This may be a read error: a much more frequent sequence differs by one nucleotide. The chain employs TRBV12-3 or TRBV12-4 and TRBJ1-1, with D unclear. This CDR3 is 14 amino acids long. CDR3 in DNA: TGTGCCAGCAGTTTTTCAGCTATGAACACTGGAGCTTTCTTT. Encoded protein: CASSFSAMNTGAFF.

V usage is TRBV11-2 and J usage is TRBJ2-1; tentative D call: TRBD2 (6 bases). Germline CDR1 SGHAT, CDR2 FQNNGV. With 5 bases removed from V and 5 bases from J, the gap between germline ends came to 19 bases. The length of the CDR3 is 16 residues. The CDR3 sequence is CASSTMILSGDNEQFF. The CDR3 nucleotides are TGTGCCAGCAGCACGATGATACTATCGGGGGACAATGAGCAGTTCTTC.

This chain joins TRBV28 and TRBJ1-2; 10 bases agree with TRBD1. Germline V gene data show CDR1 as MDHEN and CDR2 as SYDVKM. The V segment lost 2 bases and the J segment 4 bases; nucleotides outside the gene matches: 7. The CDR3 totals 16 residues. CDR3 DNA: TGTGCCAGCAGTTTAACCCGGACAGGGGGAGGCTATGGCTACACCTTC. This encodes CASSLTRTGGGYGYTF.

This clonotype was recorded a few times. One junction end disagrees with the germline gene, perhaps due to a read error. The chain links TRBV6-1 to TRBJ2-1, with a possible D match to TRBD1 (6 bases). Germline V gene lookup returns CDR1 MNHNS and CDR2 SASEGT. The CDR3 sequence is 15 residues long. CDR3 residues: CASSESPDSSNEHFF. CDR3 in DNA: TGTGCCAGCAGTGAATCTCCGGACAGTTCCAATGAGCACTTCTTC.

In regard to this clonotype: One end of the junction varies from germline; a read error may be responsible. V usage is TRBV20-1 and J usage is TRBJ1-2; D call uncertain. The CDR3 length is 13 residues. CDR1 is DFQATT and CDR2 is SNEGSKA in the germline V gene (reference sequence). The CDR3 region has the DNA TGTAGTGCTAGAGATCCGTGGGCTAGGGCCTACACCTTC. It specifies CSARDPWARAYTF.

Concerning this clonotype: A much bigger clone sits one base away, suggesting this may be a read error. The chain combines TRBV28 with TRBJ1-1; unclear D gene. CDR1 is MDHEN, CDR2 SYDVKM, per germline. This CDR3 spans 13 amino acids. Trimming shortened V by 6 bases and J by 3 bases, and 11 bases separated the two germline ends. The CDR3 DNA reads TGTGCCAGCAGCTCCGGGTTTTACACTGAAGCTTTCTTT. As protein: CASSSGFYTEAFF.

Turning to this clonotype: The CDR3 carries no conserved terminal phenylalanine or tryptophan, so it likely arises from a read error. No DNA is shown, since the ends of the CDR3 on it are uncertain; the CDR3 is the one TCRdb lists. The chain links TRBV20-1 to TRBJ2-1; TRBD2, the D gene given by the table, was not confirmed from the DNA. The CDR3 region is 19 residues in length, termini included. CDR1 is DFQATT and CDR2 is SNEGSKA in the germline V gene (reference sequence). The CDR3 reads CSAREQGLRAGVAYNEQFL.

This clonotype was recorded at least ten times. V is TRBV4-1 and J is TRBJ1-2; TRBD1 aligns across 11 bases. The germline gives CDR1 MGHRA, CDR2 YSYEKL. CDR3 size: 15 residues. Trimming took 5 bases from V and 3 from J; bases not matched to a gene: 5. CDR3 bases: TGCGCCAGCAGCGAAAGGACAGGGGGCGACTATGGCTACACCTTC. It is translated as CASSERTGGDYGYTF.

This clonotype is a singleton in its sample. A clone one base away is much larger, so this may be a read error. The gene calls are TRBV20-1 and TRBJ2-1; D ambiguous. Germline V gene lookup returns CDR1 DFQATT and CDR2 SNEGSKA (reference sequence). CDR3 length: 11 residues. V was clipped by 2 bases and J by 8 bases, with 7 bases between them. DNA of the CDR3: TGCAGTGCTAGACGGCACTATGAGCAGTTCTTC. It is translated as CSARRHYEQFF.

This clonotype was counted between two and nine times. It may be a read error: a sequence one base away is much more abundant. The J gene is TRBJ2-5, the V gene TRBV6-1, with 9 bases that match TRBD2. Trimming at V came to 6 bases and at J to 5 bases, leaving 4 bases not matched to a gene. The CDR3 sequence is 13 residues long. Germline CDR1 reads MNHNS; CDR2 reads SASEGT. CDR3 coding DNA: TGTGCCAGCAGCATACTAGCGGGTGAGACCCAGTACTTC. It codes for CASSILAGETQYF.

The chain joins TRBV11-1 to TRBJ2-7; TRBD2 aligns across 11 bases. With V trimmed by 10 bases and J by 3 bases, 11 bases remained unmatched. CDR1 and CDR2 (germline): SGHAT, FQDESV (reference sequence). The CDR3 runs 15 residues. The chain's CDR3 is CANISGLAEYYEQYF. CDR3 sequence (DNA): TGTGCCAACATCTCGGGACTAGCGGAATACTACGAGCAGTACTTC.

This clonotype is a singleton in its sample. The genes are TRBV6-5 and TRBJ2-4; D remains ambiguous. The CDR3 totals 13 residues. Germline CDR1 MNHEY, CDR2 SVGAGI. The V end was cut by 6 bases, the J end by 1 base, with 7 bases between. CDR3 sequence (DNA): TGTGCCAGCAGGGATAGTGCCAAAAACATTCAGTACTTC. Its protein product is CASRDSAKNIQYF.

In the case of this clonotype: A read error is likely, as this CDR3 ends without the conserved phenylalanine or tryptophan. The CDR3 nucleotides are TGTCCCAGCAGCTTGAAGGAGCTGAACACTGAAGCTTTCTCT. This translates into CPSSLKELNTEAFS. This chain links TRBV11-1 with TRBJ1-1; D call uncertain. The CDR3 length is 14 residues. Germline V gene data show CDR1 as SGHAT and CDR2 as FQDESV (reference sequence).

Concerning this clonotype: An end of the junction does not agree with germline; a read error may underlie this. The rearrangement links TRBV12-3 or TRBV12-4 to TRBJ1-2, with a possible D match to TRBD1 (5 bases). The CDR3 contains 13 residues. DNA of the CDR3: TGTGACAGCAGCATCGACGGGGGGATGAACTACACCTTC. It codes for CDSSIDGGMNYTF.

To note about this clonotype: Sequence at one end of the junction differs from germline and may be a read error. CDR3 sequence: CAGSWTGGSAGELFF. The CDR3 nucleotides are TGTGCCGGCAGCTGGACAGGGGGGTCGGCCGGGGAGCTGTTTTTT. The chain joins TRBV28 to TRBJ2-2, with 10 positions matching TRBD1. The CDR3 is 15 residues long. The germline V gene has CDR1 MDHEN and CDR2 SYDVKM.

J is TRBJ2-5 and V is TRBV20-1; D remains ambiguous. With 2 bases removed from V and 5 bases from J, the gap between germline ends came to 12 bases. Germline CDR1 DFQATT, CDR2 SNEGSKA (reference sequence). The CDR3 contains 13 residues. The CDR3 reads CSARCLDQETQYF. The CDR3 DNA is TGCAGTGCTAGATGTCTAGATCAGGAGACCCAGTACTTC.

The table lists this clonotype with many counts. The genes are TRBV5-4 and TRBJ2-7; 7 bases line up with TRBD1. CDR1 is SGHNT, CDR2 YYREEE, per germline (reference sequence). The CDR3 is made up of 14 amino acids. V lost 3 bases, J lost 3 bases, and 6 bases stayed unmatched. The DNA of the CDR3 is TGTGCCAGCAGCTGGGACAGCGGTAGCTACGAGCAGTACTTC. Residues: CASSWDSGSYEQYF. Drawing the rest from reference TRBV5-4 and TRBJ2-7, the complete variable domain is ETGVTQSPTHLIKTRGQQVTLRCSSQSGHNTVSWYQQALGQGPQFIFQYYREEENGRGNFPPRFSGLQFPNYSSELNVNALELDDSALYLCASSWDSGSYEQYFGPGTRLTVT.

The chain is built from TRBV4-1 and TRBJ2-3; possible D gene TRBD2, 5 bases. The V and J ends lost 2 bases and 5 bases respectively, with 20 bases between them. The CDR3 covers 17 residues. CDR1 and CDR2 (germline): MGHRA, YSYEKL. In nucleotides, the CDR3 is TGCGCCAGCAGCCAAAGACGAGGTGAGGGAGTTGGAGATACGCAGTATTTT. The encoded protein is CASSQRRGEGVGDTQYF.

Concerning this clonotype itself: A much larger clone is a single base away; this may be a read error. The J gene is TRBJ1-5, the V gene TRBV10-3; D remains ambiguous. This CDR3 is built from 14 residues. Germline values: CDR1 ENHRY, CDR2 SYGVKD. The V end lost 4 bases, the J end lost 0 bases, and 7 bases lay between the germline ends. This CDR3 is CAISVGTSNQPQHF. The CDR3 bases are TGTGCCATCAGTGTGGGAACTAGCAATCAGCCCCAGCATTTT.

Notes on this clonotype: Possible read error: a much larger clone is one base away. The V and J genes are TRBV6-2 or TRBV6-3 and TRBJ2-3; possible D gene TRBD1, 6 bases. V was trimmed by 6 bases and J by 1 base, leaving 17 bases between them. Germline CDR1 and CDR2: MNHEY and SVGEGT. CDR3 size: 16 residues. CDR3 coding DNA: TGTGCCAGCAGCACCACCCGGGACACAGGCACAGATACGCAGTATTTT. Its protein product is CASSTTRDTGTDTQYF.

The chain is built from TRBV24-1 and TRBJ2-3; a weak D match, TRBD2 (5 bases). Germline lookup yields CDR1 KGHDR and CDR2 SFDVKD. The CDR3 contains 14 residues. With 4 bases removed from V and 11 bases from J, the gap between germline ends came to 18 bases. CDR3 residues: CATSDTRSGEVQYF. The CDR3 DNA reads TGTGCCACCAGTGACACGCGAAGCGGAGAGGTGCAGTATTTT.

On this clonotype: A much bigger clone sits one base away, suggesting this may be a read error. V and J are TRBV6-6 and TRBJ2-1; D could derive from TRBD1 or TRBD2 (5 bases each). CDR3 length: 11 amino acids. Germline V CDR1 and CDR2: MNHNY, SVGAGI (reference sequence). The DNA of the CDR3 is TGTGCCACTGACTGGGGGAATGGGCAGTTCTTC. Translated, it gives CATDWGNGQFF.

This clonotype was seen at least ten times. The CDR3 is CSASYREDAKNIQYF. CDR3 nucleotides: TGCAGTGCTAGTTACAGGGAAGATGCCAAAAACATTCAGTACTTC. The chain is built from TRBV20-1 and TRBJ2-4; maybe TRBD1 (6 bases). Germline values: CDR1 DFQATT, CDR2 SNEGSKA (reference sequence). With 3 bases removed from V and 1 base from J, the gap between germline ends came to 13 bases. CDR3 size: 15 residues.

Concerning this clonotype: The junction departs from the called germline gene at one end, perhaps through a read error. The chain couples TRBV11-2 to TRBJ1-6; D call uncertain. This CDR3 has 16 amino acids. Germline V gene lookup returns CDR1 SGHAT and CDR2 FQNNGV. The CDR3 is CANSLEYNPYNSPLHF. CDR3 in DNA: TGTGCCAACAGCTTGGAGTACAATCCCTATAATTCACCCCTCCACTTT.

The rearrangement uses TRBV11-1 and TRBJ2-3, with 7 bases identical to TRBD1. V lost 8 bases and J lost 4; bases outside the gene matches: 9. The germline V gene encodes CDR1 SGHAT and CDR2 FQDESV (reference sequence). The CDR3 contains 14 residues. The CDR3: CASGMATGADTQYF. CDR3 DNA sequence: TGTGCCAGCGGCATGGCTACAGGGGCAGATACGCAGTATTTT.

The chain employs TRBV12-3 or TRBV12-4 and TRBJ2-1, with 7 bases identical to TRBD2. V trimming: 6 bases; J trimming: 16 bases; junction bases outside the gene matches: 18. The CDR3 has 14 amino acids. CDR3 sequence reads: CASRNRLAGTIAFF. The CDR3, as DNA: TGTGCCAGCAGAAACAGACTAGCAGGGACCATCGCTTTCTTC.